The 13 T cell receptor beta chains reported below all come from one sample, sequenced in a study of T cells in Graves' hyperthyroidism and ophthalmopathy. Amplified TCR beta CDR3 regions came from RNA transcripts. In the first-round RT-PCR of the TCR CDR3, the HTBI primer set was used. TCRdb reanalysed the multiplex PCR reads using MiXCR and keeps one entry per CDR3 protein. The profile shows over 250,000 distinct CDR3 sequences, roughly 13% of them singletons. The material sequenced was blood. These TCRs come from a woman between 40 and 50 years old with Graves' ophthalmopathy.

This clonotype was recorded at least ten times. V and J are TRBV12-3 or TRBV12-4 and TRBJ1-5; 7 nucleotides align to TRBD1. The CDR3 has 14 amino acids. Trimming cost V 0 bases and J 7 bases; bases outside gene matches: 3. Written as DNA, the CDR3 is TGTGCCAGCAGTTTAGCAGGGGGCGAGCAGCCCCAGCATTTT. Protein sequence: CASSLAGGEQPQHF.

This clonotype was seen at least ten times. V is TRBV6-1 and J is TRBJ1-1; D unclear. The CDR3 has 17 residues. Trimming removed 5 bases at V and 1 base at J, with 20 bases between. Germline V gene lookup returns CDR1 MNHNS and CDR2 SASEGT. CDR3 nucleotides: TGTGCCAGCAGTAGAGATCTACAAGGCTCTTGGAACACTGAAGCTTTCTTT. Protein sequence: CASSRDLQGSWNTEAFF.

At least ten counts were recorded for this clonotype. The chain combines TRBV6-1 with TRBJ2-3, with D hard to call. V was pared by 1 base and J by 8 bases, with 10 bases between. CDR1 is MNHNS and CDR2 is SASEGT in the germline V gene. CDR3 length equals 13 residues. DNA of the CDR3: TGTGCCAGCAGTGAAGGCGAATTTGGTACGCAGTATTTT. Translating it yields CASSEGEFGTQYF.

This clonotype showed up many times. The rearrangement joins TRBV19 to TRBJ2-1; D call uncertain. The V and J ends lost 1 base and 8 bases respectively, with 6 bases between them. Germline CDR1 LNHDA, CDR2 SQIVND (reference sequence). The CDR3 has 12 residues. CDR3 DNA: TGTGCCAGTAGTATAGGAGTTTATGAGCAGTTCTTC. This encodes CASSIGVYEQFF.

This chain connects TRBV15 to TRBJ2-3; TRBD2 matches 7 bases. The CDR3 totals 15 residues. J gave up 5 bases and V 0 bases, and 5 bases lay outside the gene matches. CDR1 LNHNV and CDR2 YYDKDF come from the germline V gene (reference sequence). This CDR3 reads CATSRDDGGGDTQYF. CDR3 sequence (DNA): TGTGCCACCAGCAGAGATGATGGGGGGGGAGATACGCAGTATTTT.

Ten or more counts support this clonotype. The genes are TRBV11-2 and TRBJ2-7; 9 bases match TRBD1. CDR3 length: 14 amino acids. Trimming cost V 4 bases and J 6 bases; bases outside gene matches: 7. Germline V gives CDR1 SGHAT, CDR2 FQNNGV. The CDR3: CASSYGTGLSEQYF. In nucleotides, the CDR3 is TGTGCCAGCAGCTACGGGACAGGGCTTTCCGAGCAGTACTTC. The full variable domain, rest sourced from reference TRBV11-2 and TRBJ2-7, is EAGVAQSPRYKIIEKRQSVAFWCNPISGHATLYWYQQILGQGPKLLIQFQNNGVVDDSQLPKDRFSAERLKGVDSTLKIQPAKLEDSAVYLCASSYGTGLSEQYFGPGTRLTVT.

V is TRBV7-6 and J is TRBJ1-5; 7 bases are shared with TRBD1. The CDR3 runs 18 residues. V trimming: 5 bases; J trimming: 2 bases; junction bases outside the gene matches: 15. Germline V gene sequence: CDR1 SGHVS, CDR2 FNYEAQ. In DNA form, the CDR3 reads TGTGCCAGCAGCCGAGACAGGGCGGGTTTTTTTGGCAATCAGCCCCAGCATTTT. Its protein is CASSRDRAGFFGNQPQHF.

The sample holds a few counts of this clonotype. The V call is TRBV13, the J call TRBJ1-4; D gene uncertain. This CDR3 contains 15 residues. Germline-derived CDR1 and CDR2 are PRHDT and FYEKMQ (reference sequence). V was cut by 5 bases and J by 0 bases, with 10 bases left in between. The CDR3 loop reads CASSPRDATNEKLFF. DNA for the CDR3: TGTGCCAGCAGCCCCCGGGATGCAACTAATGAAAAACTGTTTTTT.

In this sample, this clonotype turned up many times. The rearrangement uses TRBV2 and TRBJ2-1; D possibly corresponds to TRBD1 (6 bases). The V end was cut by 6 bases, the J end by 2 bases, with 14 bases between. CDR1 and CDR2 (germline): SNHLY, FYNNEI. This CDR3 has 15 residues. CDR3 nucleotide sequence: TGTGCCAGCAGCTTGTTAGGGACAACCTACAATGAGCAGTTCTTC. It translates to CASSLLGTTYNEQFF.

The rearrangement joins TRBV6-7 to TRBJ1-6; D gene uncertain. TRBV6-7 is recorded as an ORF, its role being uncertain. CDR3 size: 17 residues. V gave up 6 bases and J gave up 13 bases, with 28 bases separating them. CDR3 DNA: TGTGCCAGCAGAAATCCTAGAGACCCGCAGGCCCTTTCGCCCCTCCACTTT. This gives the protein CASRNPRDPQALSPLHF.

The sample holds a few counts of this clonotype. CDR3 sequence (DNA): TGTGCCAGCAGTGGACAGGGTTCCCTTATAGAGCAGTACTTC. Translating it yields CASSGQGSLIEQYF. The chain carries TRBV12-3 or TRBV12-4 and TRBJ2-7; 8 nucleotides agree with TRBD1. The CDR3 is made up of 14 amino acids. The J segment lost 7 bases and the V segment lost 5 bases, leaving 10 bases of the junction unmatched.

This clonotype was seen at least ten times. The chain joins TRBV2 to TRBJ2-5; perhaps TRBD2 as D (5 bases). From germline, CDR1 is SNHLY and CDR2 FYNNEI. Trimming removed 4 bases at V and 2 bases at J, with 8 bases between. The CDR3 contains 13 residues. The CDR3 DNA follows: TGTGCCAGCAGTGGAGGGCCACAAGAGACCCAGTACTTC. It codes for CASSGGPQETQYF. Filled out from reference TRBV2 and TRBJ2-5, the complete variable domain reads EPEVTQTPSHQVTQMGQEVILRCVPISNHLYFYWYRQILGQKVEFLVSFYNNEISEKSEIFDDQFSVERPDGSNFTLKIRSTKLEDSAMYFCASSGGPQETQYFGPGTRLLVL.

This clonotype was recorded many times. V is TRBV7-9 and J is TRBJ1-6; unclear D gene. The length of the CDR3 is 15 residues. Per germline, CDR1 SEHNR and CDR2 FQNEAQ (reference sequence). Trimming left V 2 bases short and J 3 bases short, with 8 bases between. CDR3 sequence: CASSLSSSYNSPLHF. The CDR3 DNA reads TGTGCCAGCAGCTTATCGAGCAGCTATAATTCACCCCTCCACTTT.